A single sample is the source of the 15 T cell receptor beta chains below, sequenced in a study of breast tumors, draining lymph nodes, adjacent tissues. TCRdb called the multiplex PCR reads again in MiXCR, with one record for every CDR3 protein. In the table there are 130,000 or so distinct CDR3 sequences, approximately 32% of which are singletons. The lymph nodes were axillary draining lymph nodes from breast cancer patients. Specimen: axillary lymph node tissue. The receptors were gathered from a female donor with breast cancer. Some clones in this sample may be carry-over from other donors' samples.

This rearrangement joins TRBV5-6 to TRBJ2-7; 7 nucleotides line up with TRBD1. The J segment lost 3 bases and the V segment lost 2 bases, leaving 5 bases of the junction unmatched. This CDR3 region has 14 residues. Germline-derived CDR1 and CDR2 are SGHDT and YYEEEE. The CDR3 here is CASSFGTESYEQYF. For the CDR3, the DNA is TGTGCCAGCAGCTTTGGGACAGAGAGCTACGAGCAGTACTTC.

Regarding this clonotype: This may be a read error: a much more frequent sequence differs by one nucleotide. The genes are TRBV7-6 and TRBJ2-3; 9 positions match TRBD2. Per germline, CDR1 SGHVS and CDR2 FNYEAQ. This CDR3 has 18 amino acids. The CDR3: CASSPGVIGGGATHTQYF. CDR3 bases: TGTGCCAGCAGCCCAGGAGTGATTGGCGGGGGGGCCACACATACGCAGTATTTT.

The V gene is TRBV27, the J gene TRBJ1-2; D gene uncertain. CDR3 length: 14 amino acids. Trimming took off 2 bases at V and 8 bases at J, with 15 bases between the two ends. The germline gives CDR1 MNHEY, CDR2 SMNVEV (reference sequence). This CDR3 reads CASSLDPTIDGYTF. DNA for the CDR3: TGTGCCAGCAGTTTAGACCCGACGATAGACGGCTACACCTTC.

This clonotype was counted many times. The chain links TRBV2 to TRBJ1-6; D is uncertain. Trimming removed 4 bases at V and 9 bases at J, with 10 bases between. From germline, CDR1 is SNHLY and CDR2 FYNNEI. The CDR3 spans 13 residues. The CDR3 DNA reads TGTGCCAGCAGTGCAGTTAAGGGTTCACCCCTCCACTTT. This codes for CASSAVKGSPLHF.

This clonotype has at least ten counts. The DNA of the CDR3 is TGCAGTGCTAGCCGGGGGTTAAACAATGAGCAGTTCTTC. It is translated as CSASRGLNNEQFF. The V gene is TRBV20-1, the J gene TRBJ2-1; possible D gene TRBD2, 6 bases. This CDR3 has 13 residues. Trimming removed 3 bases from V and 5 bases from J, with 11 bases in between. Looked up from germline, CDR1 is DFQATT and CDR2 is SNEGSKA (reference sequence).

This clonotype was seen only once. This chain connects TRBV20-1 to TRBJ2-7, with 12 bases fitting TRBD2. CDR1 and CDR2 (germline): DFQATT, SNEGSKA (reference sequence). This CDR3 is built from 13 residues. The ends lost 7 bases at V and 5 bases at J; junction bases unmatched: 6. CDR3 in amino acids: CSELAGGPNEQYV. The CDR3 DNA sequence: TGCAGTGAGCTAGCGGGGGGGCCTAACGAGCAGTACGTC.

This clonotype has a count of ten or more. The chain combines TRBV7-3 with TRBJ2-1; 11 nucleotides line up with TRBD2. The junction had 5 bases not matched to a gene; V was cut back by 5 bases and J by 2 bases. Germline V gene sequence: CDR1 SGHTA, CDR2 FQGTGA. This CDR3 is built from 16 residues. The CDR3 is CASSEVAGGPYNEQFF. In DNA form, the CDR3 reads TGTGCCAGCAGCGAAGTAGCGGGGGGGCCCTACAATGAGCAGTTCTTC.

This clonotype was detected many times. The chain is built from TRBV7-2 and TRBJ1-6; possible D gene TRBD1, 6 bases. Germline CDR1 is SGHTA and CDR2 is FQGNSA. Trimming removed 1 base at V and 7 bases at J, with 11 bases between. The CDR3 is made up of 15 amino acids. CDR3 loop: CASSLGGALNSPLHF. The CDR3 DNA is TGTGCCAGCAGCTTAGGGGGGGCGCTGAATTCACCCCTCCACTTT. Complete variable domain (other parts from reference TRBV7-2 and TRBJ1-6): GAGVSQSPSNKVTEKGKDVELRCDPISGHTALYWYRQSLGQGLEFLIYFQGNSAPDKSGLPSDRFSAERTGGSVSTLTIQRTQQEDSAVYLCASSLGGALNSPLHFGNGTRLTVT.

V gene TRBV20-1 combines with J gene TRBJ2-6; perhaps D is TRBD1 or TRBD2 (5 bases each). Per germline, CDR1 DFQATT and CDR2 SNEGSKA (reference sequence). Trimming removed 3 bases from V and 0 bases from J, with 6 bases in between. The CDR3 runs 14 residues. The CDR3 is CSARGDSGANVLTF. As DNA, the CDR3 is TGCAGTGCTAGGGGGGACTCTGGGGCCAACGTCCTGACTTTC.

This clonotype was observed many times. The CDR3 protein is CATGDRQETQYF. In DNA, the CDR3 is TGTGCCACCGGGGACAGGCAAGAGACCCAGTACTTC. The chain has TRBV5-6 and TRBJ2-5, with TRBD1 matching over 8 bases. J lost 2 bases, V lost 9 bases, and 3 bases had no gene match. The CDR3 consists of 12 residues. Germline V gene sequence: CDR1 SGHDT, CDR2 YYEEEE.

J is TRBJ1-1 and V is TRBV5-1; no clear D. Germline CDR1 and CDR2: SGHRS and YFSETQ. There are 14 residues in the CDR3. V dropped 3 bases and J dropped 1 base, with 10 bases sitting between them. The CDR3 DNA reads TGCGCCAGCAGCTCGGGCGCCGCGAACACTGAAGCTTTCTTT. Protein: CASSSGAANTEAFF.

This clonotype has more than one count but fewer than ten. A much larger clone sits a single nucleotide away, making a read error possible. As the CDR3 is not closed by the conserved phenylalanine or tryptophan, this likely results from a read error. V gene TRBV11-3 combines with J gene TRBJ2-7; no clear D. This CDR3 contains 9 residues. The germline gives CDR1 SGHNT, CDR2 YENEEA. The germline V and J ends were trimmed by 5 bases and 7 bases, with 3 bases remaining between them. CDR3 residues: CASSREQYA. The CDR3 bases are TGTGCCAGCAGCCGGGAGCAGTACGCC.

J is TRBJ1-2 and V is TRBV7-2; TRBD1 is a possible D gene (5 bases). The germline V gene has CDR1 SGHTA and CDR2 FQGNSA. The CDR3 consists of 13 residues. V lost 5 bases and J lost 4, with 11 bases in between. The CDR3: CASSEGTAYGYTF. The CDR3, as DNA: TGTGCCAGCAGCGAAGGGACTGCCTATGGCTACACCTTC. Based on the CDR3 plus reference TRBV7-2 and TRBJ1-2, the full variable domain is GAGVSQSPSNKVTEKGKDVELRCDPISGHTALYWYRQSLGQGLEFLIYFQGNSAPDKSGLPSDRFSAERTGGSVSTLTIQRTQQEDSAVYLCASSEGTAYGYTFGSGTRLTVV.

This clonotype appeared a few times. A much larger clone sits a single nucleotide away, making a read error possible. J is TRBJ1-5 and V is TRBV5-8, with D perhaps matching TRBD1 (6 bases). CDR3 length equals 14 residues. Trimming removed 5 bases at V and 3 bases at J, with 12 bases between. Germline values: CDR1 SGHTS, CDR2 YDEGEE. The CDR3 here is CASRGWGANQPQHF. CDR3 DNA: TGTGCCAGCAGAGGGTGGGGGGCCAATCAGCCCCAGCATTTT.

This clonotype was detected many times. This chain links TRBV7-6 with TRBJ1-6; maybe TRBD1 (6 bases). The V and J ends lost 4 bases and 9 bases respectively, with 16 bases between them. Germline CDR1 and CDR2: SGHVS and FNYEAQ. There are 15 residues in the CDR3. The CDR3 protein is CASSSNSEGGSPLHF. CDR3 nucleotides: TGTGCCAGCAGCTCCAACAGTGAAGGGGGTTCACCCCTCCACTTT.